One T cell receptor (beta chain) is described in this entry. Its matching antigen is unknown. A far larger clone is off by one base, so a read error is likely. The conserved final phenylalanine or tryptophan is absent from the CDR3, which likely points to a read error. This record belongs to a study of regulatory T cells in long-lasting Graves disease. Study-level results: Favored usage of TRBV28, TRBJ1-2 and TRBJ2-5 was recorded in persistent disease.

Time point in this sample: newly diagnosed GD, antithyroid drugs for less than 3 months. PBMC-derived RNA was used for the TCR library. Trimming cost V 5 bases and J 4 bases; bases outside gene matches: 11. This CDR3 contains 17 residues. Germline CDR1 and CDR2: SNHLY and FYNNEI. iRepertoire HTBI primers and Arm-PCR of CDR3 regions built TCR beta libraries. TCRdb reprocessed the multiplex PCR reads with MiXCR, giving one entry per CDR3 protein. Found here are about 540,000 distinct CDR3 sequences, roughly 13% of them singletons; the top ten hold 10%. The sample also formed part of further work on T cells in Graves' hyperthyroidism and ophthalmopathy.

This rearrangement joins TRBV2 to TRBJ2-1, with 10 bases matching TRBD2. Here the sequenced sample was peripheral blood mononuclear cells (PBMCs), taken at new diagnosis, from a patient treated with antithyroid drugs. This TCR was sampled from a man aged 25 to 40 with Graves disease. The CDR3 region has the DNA TGTGCCAGCAGTTTAATTAGCGGGAGGCCCCGGTACAATGAGCAGTTCCTC. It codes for CASSLISGRPRYNEQFL.